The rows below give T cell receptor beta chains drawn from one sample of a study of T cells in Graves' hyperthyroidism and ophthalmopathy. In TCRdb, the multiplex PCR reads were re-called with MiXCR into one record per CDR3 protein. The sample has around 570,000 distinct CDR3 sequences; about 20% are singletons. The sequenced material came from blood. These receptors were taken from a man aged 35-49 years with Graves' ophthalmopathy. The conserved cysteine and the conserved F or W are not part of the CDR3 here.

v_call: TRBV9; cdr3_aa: ASGPRGLGWNEQF
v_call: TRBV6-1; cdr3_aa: ARMTGNEQY
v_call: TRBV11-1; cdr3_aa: ASSLGTSHYGYT
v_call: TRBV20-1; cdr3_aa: SARGNRGDNEQF
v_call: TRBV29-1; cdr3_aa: SVESGRGLGNIQY
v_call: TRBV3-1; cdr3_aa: ASSQDDGPGSYEQY
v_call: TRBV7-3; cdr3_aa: ASSNGAGGVHEQF
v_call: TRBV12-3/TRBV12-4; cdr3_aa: ASRQGISKTQY
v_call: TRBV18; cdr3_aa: ASSSRTGGQETQY
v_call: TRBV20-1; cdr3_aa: SAQSSVQETQY
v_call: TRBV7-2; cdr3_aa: ASSLVGGLGIGEKLF
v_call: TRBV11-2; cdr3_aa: ASSTRTGSGTYNSPLH
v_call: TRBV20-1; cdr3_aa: SAVPPSGSVPSSYEQY
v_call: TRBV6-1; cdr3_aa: ASSELEFTYGYT
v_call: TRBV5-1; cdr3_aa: ASSFRGGGETQY
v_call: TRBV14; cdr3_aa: ASSQATGWVFDGYT
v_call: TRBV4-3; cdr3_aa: ASSGREGRTDTQY
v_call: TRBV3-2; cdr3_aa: ASSTKRERKNIQY
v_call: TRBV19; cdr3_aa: ASSGRTGGSTGEQY
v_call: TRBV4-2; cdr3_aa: ASSQDQVIGSGYT